This paragraph reports one T cell receptor beta chain. These data are taken from a study of human T cells and chemical hapten exposure. The sample's time point: patch test 1, 2 weeks after DPC sensitization. Treatment denoted: therapeutic diphenylcyclopropenone sensitization with weekly scalp DPC. Each CDR3 protein gets one entry after TCRdb re-called the RACE reads with MiXCR. Of 180,000 or so distinct CDR3 sequences detected, roughly 15% appear once; the ten largest clones hold 1.7%. V was shortened by 1 base and J by 4 bases, with 8 bases between the two germline ends. Germline V lookup: CDR1 GTSNPN, CDR2 SVGIG (reference sequence). The CDR3 extends over 13 amino acids.

This chain connects TRBV30 to TRBJ1-5; perhaps TRBD1 as D (5 bases). Sequencing was performed on whole blood, taken in connection with sensitization to the hapten diphenylcyclopropenone (DPC). The sequence was obtained from a woman in her thirties with alopecia areata. Some clones in this sample may be carry-over from other donors' samples. The DNA for the CDR3 is TGTGCCTGGAGTGGTCGGGGGAATCAGCCCCAGCATTTT. Its protein is CAWSGRGNQPQHF.